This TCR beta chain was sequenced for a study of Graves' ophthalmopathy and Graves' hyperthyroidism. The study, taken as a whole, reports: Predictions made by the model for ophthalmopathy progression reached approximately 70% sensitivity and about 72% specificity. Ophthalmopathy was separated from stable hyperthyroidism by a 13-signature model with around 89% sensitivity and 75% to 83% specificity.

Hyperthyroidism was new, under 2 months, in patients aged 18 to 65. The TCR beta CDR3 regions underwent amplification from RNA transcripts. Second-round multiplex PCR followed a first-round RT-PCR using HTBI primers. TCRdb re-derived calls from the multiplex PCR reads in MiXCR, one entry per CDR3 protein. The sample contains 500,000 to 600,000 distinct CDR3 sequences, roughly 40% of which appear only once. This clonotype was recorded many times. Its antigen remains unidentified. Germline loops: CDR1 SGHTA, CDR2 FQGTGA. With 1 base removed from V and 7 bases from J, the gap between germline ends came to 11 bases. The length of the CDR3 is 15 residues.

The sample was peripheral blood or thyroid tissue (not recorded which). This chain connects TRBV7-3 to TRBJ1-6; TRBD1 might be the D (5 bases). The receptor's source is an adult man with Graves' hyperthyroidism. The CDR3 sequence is CASSLNPGTNSPLHF. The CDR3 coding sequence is TGTGCCAGCAGCTTAAATCCAGGGACCAATTCACCCCTCCACTTT.